This T cell receptor (beta chain) is drawn from a study of blood T cells in healthy people across ages. This CDR3 comprises 12 residues. Looked up from germline, CDR1 is SNHLY and CDR2 is FYNNEI. V dropped 7 bases and J dropped 0 bases, with 7 bases sitting between them. The authors ran a second PCR of 7 to 11 cycles using a sample-barcoded 5' primer and a J-beta primer mix. TCRdb re-derived calls from the 5' RACE reads in MiXCR, one entry per CDR3 protein. The sample holds some 560,000 distinct CDR3 sequences, about 26% seen once. These data are also associated with another study on T cells of mothers and their children. From that report: A few healthy Caucasian mothers and their six children donated. It was related mother-child pairs that showed slightly higher overlap than unrelated pairs, without reaching significance. T cell clones that were persistent and microchimeric went undetected.

The material sequenced was blood. The sequence was collected from a boy aged 2 to 10 in good health. The chain couples TRBV2 to TRBJ2-7, with D perhaps TRBD1 (5 bases). For the CDR3, the DNA is TGTGCCAGCAAGACAGACTCCTACGAGCAGTACTTC. Translating it yields CASKTDSYEQYF. The whole variable domain, remainder taken from reference TRBV2 and TRBJ2-7, is EPEVTQTPSHQVTQMGQEVILRCVPISNHLYFYWYRQILGQKVEFLVSFYNNEISEKSEIFDDQFSVERPDGSNFTLKIRSTKLEDSAMYFCASKTDSYEQYFGPGTRLTVT.